A single T cell receptor beta chain is shown here with its context. What it binds is not known. Use of 60 Vbeta and 13 Jbeta primers characterized the PCR. Measured with immunoSEQ multiplex PCR; TCRdb has only the in-frame clones, and not every one. The sample includes some 72,000 clones. This sample was taken from a study of cytomegalovirus exposure and HLA in healthy donors. Overall study context: A preliminary data release comprised around 90 million unique TCRs obtained from HLA-typed donors. The study, taken as a whole, reports: A later analysis reportedly identified an Asian-associated ancestry cluster as carrying fewer N-insertions than the approximately 670-donor mean.

Per germline, CDR1 SEHNR and CDR2 FQNEAQ (reference sequence). CDR3 length: 17 residues. J lost 7 bases, V lost 4 bases, and 15 bases had no gene match. The source is a man aged 35 to 55 in good health and CMV-seronegative. The specimen was PBMCs. V is TRBV7-9 and J is TRBJ1-3; 8 nucleotides align to TRBD1. CDR3: CASSSSRGQGARNTIYF. The CDR3 DNA follows: TGTGCCAGCAGCTCTTCCCGAGGGCAGGGGGCGAGGAACACCATATATTTT.